These 30 T cell receptor beta chains came from one sample sequenced in a study of T cells in Graves' hyperthyroidism and ophthalmopathy. Amplification targeted TCR beta CDR3 regions from RNA transcripts. HTBI primers were employed in a first-round RT-PCR of the TCR CDR3. TCRdb re-derived calls from the multiplex PCR reads in MiXCR, one entry per CDR3 protein. The sample records over 350,000 distinct CDR3 sequences, approximately 18% being singletons. The sequenced sample consisted of blood. Every receptor here comes from a man aged 18 to 29 with Graves' ophthalmopathy.

Many counts were recorded for this clonotype. V and J are TRBV6-2 or TRBV6-3 and TRBJ2-7; 8 nucleotides line up with TRBD1. Germline-derived CDR1 and CDR2 are MNHEY and SVGEGT. The CDR3 is 16 amino acids. The V and J ends lost 5 bases and 3 bases, in that order; junction bases with no gene match: 12. In DNA form, the CDR3 reads TGTGCCAGCAGTCCCAACCGGGGCGACAGGGGCTACGAGCAGTACTTC. Its translation: CASSPNRGDRGYEQYF.

This clonotype was seen at least ten times. The rearrangement links TRBV5-4 to TRBJ2-5; D is unresolved. Trimming removed 0 bases at V and 4 bases at J, with 10 bases between. CDR1 and CDR2 (germline): SGHNT, YYREEE (reference sequence). This CDR3 is 14 amino acids long. The DNA of the CDR3 is TGTGCCAGCAGCTTGGAGGGTGAGGCAGAGACCCAGTACTTC. This gives the protein CASSLEGEAETQYF.

This chain joins TRBV9 and TRBJ1-6; possible D gene TRBD1, 5 bases. Trimming pared 6 bases from V and 10 bases from J, leaving 20 bases between. The CDR3 length is 15 residues. Germline CDR1 and CDR2: SGDLS and YYNGEE. DNA of the CDR3: TGTGCCAGCAACCTTCGGGGAGACAGAGTCTCACCCCTCCACTTT. This codes for CASNLRGDRVSPLHF.

This clonotype was recorded at least ten times. This chain uses TRBV2 with TRBJ2-4; 8 bases are a match to TRBD2. The CDR3 length is 10 residues. The V gene's germline CDR1 is SNHLY and CDR2 FYNNEI. V shed 5 bases and J 13 bases; nucleotides not matched to a gene: 1. This CDR3 is CASSREGQYF. The CDR3 DNA is TGTGCCAGCAGTCGGGAGGGACAGTACTTC.

V gene TRBV5-1 combines with J gene TRBJ1-3; 8 bases agree with TRBD1. CDR3 length: 15 residues. Trimming took 4 bases from V and 0 from J; bases not matched to a gene: 3. Looked up from germline, CDR1 is SGHRS and CDR2 is YFSETQ. The CDR3, as DNA: TGCGCCAGCAGCGACAGGGGCGGCTCTGGAAACACCATATATTTT. This gives the protein CASSDRGGSGNTIYF.

This clonotype has at least ten counts. The chain combines TRBV3-1 with TRBJ1-6; a possible D gene is TRBD1 (5 bases). V lost 0 bases, J lost 8 bases, and 14 bases lay in between. The length of the CDR3 is 16 residues. CDR1 and CDR2 (germline): LGHDT, YNNKEL (reference sequence). The CDR3, as DNA: TGTGCCAGCAGCCAAGATTATCAGGGTTACTATTCACCCCTCCACTTT. It translates to CASSQDYQGYYSPLHF.

The sample holds many counts of this clonotype. The chain joins TRBV18 to TRBJ2-5; 10 nucleotides match TRBD1. V dropped 6 bases and J dropped 4; count of bases not matched to a gene: 8. This CDR3 has 15 residues. Germline assignment: CDR1 KGHSH and CDR2 LQKENI. The CDR3, as DNA: TGTGCCAGCTCGGAGACAGGGGGCTGGAGAGAGACCCAGTACTTC. Its protein product is CASSETGGWRETQYF.

The sample holds many counts of this clonotype. The chain joins TRBV12-3 or TRBV12-4 to TRBJ2-5, with D hard to call. The CDR3 is 13 amino acids. V lost 6 bases to trimming and J lost 2 bases, with 10 bases between them. CDR3 coding DNA: TGTGCCAGCAGCTTCCGCGGTCAAGAGACCCAGTACTTC. It yields the protein CASSFRGQETQYF.

This clonotype was observed many times. The chain combines TRBV12-3 or TRBV12-4 with TRBJ2-3; TRBD2 agrees at 8 bases. The CDR3 is made up of 14 amino acids. V dropped 5 bases and J dropped 2; count of bases not matched to a gene: 3. CDR3 residues: CASSRGGVTDTQYF. The CDR3 region has the DNA TGTGCCAGCAGTCGGGGGGGGGTCACAGATACGCAGTATTTT.

The chain combines TRBV5-1 with TRBJ2-3; no reliable D call. The CDR3 sequence is 15 residues long. V shed 1 base and J shed 1 base, with 10 bases lying between them. From germline, CDR1 is SGHRS and CDR2 YFSETQ. CDR3 sequence reads: CASSLTGVCTDTQYF. The CDR3 DNA is TGCGCCAGCAGCTTGACTGGTGTTTGCACAGATACGCAGTATTTT.

V and J are TRBV9 and TRBJ2-1; D is unresolved. The CDR3 extends over 14 amino acids. Trimming removed 5 bases at V and 0 bases at J, with 9 bases between. Germline CDR1 is SGDLS and CDR2 is YYNGEE. This CDR3 is CASSSRYSYNEQFF. CDR3 in DNA: TGTGCCAGCAGTTCCCGATACTCCTACAATGAGCAGTTCTTC.

This clonotype was recorded many times. The chain combines TRBV3-1 with TRBJ1-1; D might be TRBD1 (6 bases). With 4 bases removed from V and 6 bases from J, the gap between germline ends came to 12 bases. Germline assignment: CDR1 LGHDT and CDR2 YNNKEL (reference sequence). The CDR3 is 13 residues long. The CDR3 region has the DNA TGTGCCAGCAGCCGGGGGCGGCCCGCTGAAGCTTTCTTT. Protein: CASSRGRPAEAFF.

This clonotype was counted only a few times. V gene TRBV6-6 combines with J gene TRBJ2-7, with a weak D call TRBD1 (6 bases). In germline, CDR1 is MNHNY, CDR2 SVGAGI (reference sequence). The length of the CDR3 is 14 residues. The V and J ends lost 0 bases and 4 bases respectively, with 10 bases between them. This CDR3 is CASSYSWTEYEQYF. The DNA of the CDR3 is TGTGCCAGCAGTTACTCCTGGACAGAGTACGAGCAGTACTTC.

This clonotype was observed many times. The rearrangement joins TRBV2 to TRBJ1-1; 7 bases are a match to TRBD1. CDR3 length equals 16 residues. The germline V gene encodes CDR1 SNHLY and CDR2 FYNNEI. The J segment lost 0 bases and the V segment lost 9 bases, leaving 13 bases of the junction unmatched. CDR3 DNA sequence: TGTGCCAGTTCGCCGGGACAGCAGAGTATGAACACTGAAGCTTTCTTT. This encodes CASSPGQQSMNTEAFF.

A single count supports this clonotype. The V call is TRBV6-2 or TRBV6-3, the J call TRBJ1-1; no firm D call. The CDR3 is 13 residues long. CDR1 and CDR2 from the germline V gene are MNHEY and SVGEGT. Trimming left V 7 bases short and J 6 bases short, with 15 bases between. The CDR3 sequence is CASKERRGAEAFF. In DNA, the CDR3 is TGTGCCAGCAAGGAGAGGCGCGGGGCTGAAGCTTTCTTT.

This clonotype appeared many times. CDR3 nucleotide sequence: TGTGCCAGCAGTTTGTTCTCCGGGCCAACCTACGAGCAGTACTTC. Translating gives CASSLFSGPTYEQYF. The V and J genes are TRBV27 and TRBJ2-7; D unresolved. Germline CDR1 and CDR2: MNHEY and SMNVEV (reference sequence). The CDR3 has 15 residues. V was shortened by 3 bases and J by 2 bases, with 14 bases between the two germline ends.

This clonotype was counted once. DNA of the CDR3: TGTGCCAGCATCGAGGGATTCTACAATGAGCAGTTCTTC. The encoded protein is CASIEGFYNEQFF. The chain recombines TRBV2 with TRBJ2-1, with D perhaps matching TRBD2 (5 bases). Per the germline V gene, CDR1 is SNHLY and CDR2 is FYNNEI. This CDR3 has 13 residues. V lost 7 bases to trimming and J lost 3 bases, with 10 bases between them.

This clonotype occurred a few times. V is TRBV19 and J is TRBJ1-5, with 7 bases fitting TRBD1. The CDR3 runs 14 residues. Trimming at V came to 9 bases and at J to 6 bases, leaving 11 bases not matched to a gene. The germline CDR1 and CDR2 sequences are LNHDA and SQIVND (reference sequence). In DNA form, the CDR3 reads TGTGCCAGCAGACGGGACAGCGGCCTTCAGCCCCAGCATTTT. It translates to CASRRDSGLQPQHF.

This clonotype was observed many times. The chain joins TRBV27 to TRBJ2-7, with 7 bases lining up with TRBD1. The length of the CDR3 is 13 residues. Germline V gene sequence: CDR1 MNHEY, CDR2 SMNVEV (reference sequence). J was trimmed by 3 bases and V by 10 bases; bases with no gene match: 9. The CDR3 loop is CANEGGGYYEQYF. CDR3 bases: TGTGCCAACGAAGGGGGCGGCTACTACGAGCAGTACTTC.

DNA for the CDR3: TGTGCCAGCAGTTGGGCCGGACAGTTTAACACTGAAGCTTTCTTT. This gives the protein CASSWAGQFNTEAFF. The chain has TRBV28 and TRBJ1-1; D is perhaps TRBD1 (6 bases). The CDR3 is 15 residues long. With 4 bases removed from V and 2 bases from J, the gap between germline ends came to 14 bases. Germline CDR1 is MDHEN and CDR2 is SYDVKM.

DNA for the CDR3: TGTGCCATCAGTGAGTCAGCCCCAGGGGTCGGCTACACCTTC. Encoded protein: CAISESAPGVGYTF. The chain recombines TRBV10-3 with TRBJ1-2; the D gene is possibly TRBD1 (6 bases). Trimming left V 0 bases short and J 8 bases short, with 13 bases between. Looked up from germline, CDR1 is ENHRY and CDR2 is SYGVKD. CDR3 length: 14 amino acids.

This clonotype appeared many times. V gene TRBV11-2 combines with J gene TRBJ2-7; 8 nucleotides line up with TRBD1. The CDR3 length is 15 residues. The germline V gene encodes CDR1 SGHAT and CDR2 FQNNGV. V shed 6 bases, J shed 3 bases, and the junction held 10 bases outside the gene matches. CDR3 in DNA: TGTGCCAGCAGAAGACCCGGGACAGGAGACTACGAGCAGTACTTC. Its translation: CASRRPGTGDYEQYF.

V and J are TRBV5-1 and TRBJ2-1; possible D gene TRBD1, 5 bases. V was shortened by 5 bases and J by 0 bases, with 15 bases between the two germline ends. Germline-derived CDR1 and CDR2 are SGHRS and YFSETQ. The CDR3 loop spans 16 amino acids. In DNA form, the CDR3 reads TGCGCCAGCAGTAGTCACGACAGCACCTCCTACAATGAGCAGTTCTTC. Translated, it gives CASSSHDSTSYNEQFF.

The rearrangement uses TRBV5-6 and TRBJ2-5; D is undetermined. V lost 0 bases to trimming and J lost 7 bases, with 16 bases between them. Germline CDR1 SGHDT, CDR2 YYEEEE. CDR3 length equals 15 residues. CDR3 sequence (DNA): TGTGCCAGCAGCTTGGTGCAGGCACACTATGGGACCCAGTACTTC. The encoded protein is CASSLVQAHYGTQYF. The whole variable domain, remainder taken from reference TRBV5-6 and TRBJ2-5, is DAGVTQSPTHLIKTRGQQVTLRCSPKSGHDTVSWYQQALGQGPQFIFQYYEEEERQRGNFPDRFSGHQFPNYSSELNVNALLLGDSALYLCASSLVQAHYGTQYFGPGTRLLVL.

At least ten counts were recorded for this clonotype. The chain links TRBV3-1 to TRBJ2-1, with a possible D match to TRBD1 (6 bases). V was shortened by 5 bases and J by 1 base, with 12 bases between the two germline ends. Germline CDR1 LGHDT, CDR2 YNNKEL (reference sequence). This CDR3 is built from 15 residues. The CDR3 protein is CASSLLGTSYNEQFF. DNA for the CDR3: TGTGCCAGCAGCTTACTCGGGACATCCTACAATGAGCAGTTCTTC.

Only a few counts were recorded for this clonotype. The V call is TRBV6-1, the J call TRBJ2-2; D is unresolved. The CDR3 runs 15 residues. Trimming shortened V by 5 bases and J by 2 bases, and 12 bases separated the two germline ends. Germline V gene sequence: CDR1 MNHNS, CDR2 SASEGT. This chain's CDR3 is CASSPYINNTGELFF. The CDR3 coding sequence is TGTGCCAGCAGTCCTTACATAAACAACACCGGGGAGCTGTTTTTT.

The CDR3 sequence: CATSRDTASGIYQETQYF. The CDR3 DNA is TGTGCCACCAGCAGAGATACGGCCTCAGGGATATACCAAGAGACCCAGTACTTC. The chain couples TRBV15 to TRBJ2-5; perhaps TRBD1 as D (5 bases). V lost 0 bases, J lost 0 bases, and 17 bases lay in between. The CDR3 is made up of 18 amino acids. CDR1 and CDR2 from the germline V gene are LNHNV and YYDKDF (reference sequence).

The rearrangement uses TRBV5-8 and TRBJ1-1; D gene ambiguous. Trimming stripped 3 bases from V and 1 base from J, with 7 bases between. The length of the CDR3 is 13 residues. The germline V gene encodes CDR1 SGHTS and CDR2 YDEGEE. The CDR3 bases are TGTGCCAGCAGCTCCCTTTCGAACACTGAAGCTTTCTTT. Its protein is CASSSLSNTEAFF.

The chain combines TRBV29-1 with TRBJ2-3; no clear D. The CDR3 totals 13 residues. V was clipped by 3 bases and J by 0 bases, with 7 bases between them. The germline CDR1 and CDR2 sequences are SQVTM and ANQGSEA. CDR3 DNA sequence: TGCAGCGTTGAGACATTTAGCACAGATACGCAGTATTTT. As protein: CSVETFSTDTQYF.

This clonotype has a handful of counts. This sequence joins TRBV9 and TRBJ1-4; D unresolved. Germline loops: CDR1 SGDLS, CDR2 YYNGEE. The CDR3 spans 12 residues. V shed 0 bases and J shed 10 bases, with 7 bases lying between them. The CDR3 protein is CASSVVGGKLFF. The CDR3 DNA reads TGTGCCAGCAGCGTAGTAGGTGGAAAACTGTTTTTT.